There are many counts of the clone carrying this TCR beta chain. The antigen is undetermined. TCRdb independently ran MiXCR on the RACE reads; one entry per CDR3 protein. The table records about 140,000 distinct CDR3 sequences, around 11% of them present only once. These data come from a study of human T cells and chemical hapten exposure. Looking at the study overall: DPC at 0.01% went onto the upper back in patch tests, read at 6 days. Whole-study findings and limits: It was expanded TCRs that formed significantly more large CDR3 similarity clusters than controls did. Alopecia in the donors means their immune response may deviate from healthy people's.

The time point: patch test 2, 6 weeks after DPC sensitization. Stated treatment: therapeutic diphenylcyclopropenone sensitization with weekly scalp DPC. CDR3 length equals 14 residues. Germline V lookup: CDR1 SGDLS, CDR2 YYNGEE. V lost 2 bases and J lost 7; bases outside the gene matches: 2. The TCR originated in a woman aged 50 to 60 with alopecia areata. Some clones in this sample may be carry-over from other donors' samples. The chain combines TRBV9 with TRBJ1-6; 8 bases are a match to TRBD1. Sequencing used whole blood, obtained in connection with sensitization to the hapten diphenylcyclopropenone (DPC). The CDR3 reads CASSVGQGNSPLHF. The CDR3 DNA sequence: TGTGCCAGCAGCGTTGGACAGGGAAATTCACCCCTCCACTTT.